The sample holds a few counts of the clone carrying this TCR beta chain. This sample is drawn from a study of identical twins. Per germline, CDR1 KGHDR and CDR2 SFDVKD. The CDR3 length is 14 residues. V lost 9 bases, J lost 5 bases, and 10 bases stayed unmatched. TCRdb recomputed calls from the 5' RACE reads with MiXCR, one row per CDR3 protein. The sample shows about 720,000 distinct CDR3 sequences, about 20% of them seen only once. The same sample was also studied in work on T cells expressing NK-cell markers.

This clonotype was obtained from a woman aged 18-30 years in good health. V is TRBV24-1 and J is TRBJ2-3; 7 positions agree with TRBD2. Input material: PBMCs. For the CDR3, the DNA is TGTGCCACCTCAGCGGGGCCAGACAGAGATACGCAGTATTTT. The encoded protein is CATSAGPDRDTQYF.